These T cell receptor beta chains were read from a single sample in a study of Graves' ophthalmopathy and Graves' hyperthyroidism. MiXCR, run by TCRdb on the multiplex PCR reads, gives a single entry per CDR3 protein. The sample shows roughly 350,000 distinct CDR3 sequences, roughly 15% of them seen only once. The sample taken for sequencing was peripheral blood. All receptors derive from an adult woman with stable Graves' hyperthyroidism. CDR3s include the opening cysteine and the closing phenylalanine or tryptophan. The D gene is left open where the match is weak. Clone size is not always given. Where it is, it says once, few, many or a class for expanded clones.

d_call	cdr3_length	v_call	clone_size	j_call	cdr3_nt	cdr3_aa
TRBD1	15	TRBV19	-	TRBJ1-5	TGTGCCAGTAGTAGGGACAGGGGGTTGTATCAGCCCCAGCATTTT	CASSRDRGLYQPQHF
TRBD1	15	TRBV28	-	TRBJ2-7	TGTGCCAGCAGTGGCGCCGGGACAGGGTTGGACGAGCAGTACTTC	CASSGAGTGLDEQYF
-	12	TRBV5-1	many	TRBJ2-2	TGCGCCAGTGAGAAGAACACCGGGGAGCTGTTTTTT	CASEKNTGELFF
TRBD1	14	TRBV10-3	-	TRBJ1-2	TGTGCCACCACTACAGGGGGTGGGAACTATGGCTACACCTTC	CATTTGGGNYGYTF
TRBD1	16	TRBV10-3	few	TRBJ2-7	TGTGCCATCCTAGGTTCCCGGGACAGGGGCAGCTACGAGCAGTACTTC	CAILGSRDRGSYEQYF
-	14	TRBV5-1	few	TRBJ2-5	TGCGCCAGCAGCAACTTTGAGTTCGTCGAGACCCAGTACTTC	CASSNFEFVETQYF
TRBD1	16	TRBV6-2/TRBV6-3	many	TRBJ2-7	TGTGCCAGCAGTTACCCCACGCTCAGGACAGGCTACGAGCAGTACTTC	CASSYPTLRTGYEQYF
-	16	TRBV5-5	many	TRBJ2-7	TGTGCCAGCAGCGATAGCCCGAGCAGCTTCTCCTACGAGCAGTACTTC	CASSDSPSSFSYEQYF
-	15	TRBV19	many	TRBJ1-5	TGTGCCAGTAGTATTGGGGGCAATAGCAATCAGCCCCAGCATTTT	CASSIGGNSNQPQHF
-	11	TRBV2	many	TRBJ2-7	TGTGCCAGCACGGGCAGCTACGAGCAGTACTTC	CASTGSYEQYF
-	12	TRBV2	-	TRBJ1-1	TGTGCCAGCTTCGACAGGATCACTGAAGCTTTCTTT	CASFDRITEAFF
-	15	TRBV9	many	TRBJ1-5	TGTGCCAGCAGCACTGGGGGGTTTAGCAATCAGCCCCAGCATTTT	CASSTGGFSNQPQHF
TRBD2	17	TRBV6-1	-	TRBJ2-7	TGTGCCAGCAGTGAACCCTTCCTAGCGGGAGGCACCGGGGAGCTGTACTTC	CASSEPFLAGGTGELYF
-	11	TRBV30	-	TRBJ2-7	TGTGCCTGGAGTGTGGGGGACCCCCAGTACTTC	CAWSVGDPQYF
-	15	TRBV6-5	many	TRBJ2-7	TGTGCCAGCAGCCCCGGCGGTGGGAGAAACTACGAGCAGTACTTC	CASSPGGGRNYEQYF
-	13	TRBV5-1	-	TRBJ1-2	TGCGCCAGCAGCCCGGCGGAGGGAACCATCTACACCTTC	CASSPAEGTIYTF
-	17	TRBV11-2	many	TRBJ1-2	TGTGCCAGCAGCTTATTCACCAATAGTGGGGGCGCCGGTGGCTACACCTTC	CASSLFTNSGGAGGYTF
TRBD2	15	TRBV5-1	many	TRBJ2-7	TGCGCCAGCAGCCCTAGCGGGAGTGGTTTTTCCGAGCAGTACTTC	CASSPSGSGFSEQYF
TRBD1	14	TRBV4-3	few	TRBJ2-7	TGCGCCAGCGCACCGGACAGGGACTCCTACGAGCAGTACTTC	CASAPDRDSYEQYF
TRBD2	14	TRBV9	-	TRBJ2-5	TGTGCCAGCAGCGGAGGGACTAGCCAAGAGACCCAGTACTTC	CASSGGTSQETQYF
-	17	TRBV6-2/TRBV6-3	few	TRBJ2-3	TGTGCCAGCAGCTCTTCCCCTGGAAGGGAAGCCACAGATACGCAGTATTTT	CASSSSPGREATDTQYF
-	17	TRBV4-1	few	TRBJ1-3	TGCGCCAGCAGCCAAGATTGGCAGGACCCCTCTGGAAACACCATATATTTT	CASSQDWQDPSGNTIYF